This T cell receptor (beta chain) stems from a study of T cells in Graves' hyperthyroidism and ophthalmopathy. Study results and caveats: Ophthalmopathy got predicted by the model a median around 6.6 months before its onset. Most thyroid clonotypes with frequency above 0.001 were detected in blood.

Amplification targeted TCR beta CDR3 regions from RNA transcripts. HTBI primers were the set used in a first-round RT-PCR of the TCR CDR3. TCRdb re-called the multiplex PCR reads through MiXCR, storing one row per CDR3 protein. The table has 300,000 or so distinct CDR3 sequences, 15% to 20% seen once. V lost 1 base, J lost 5 bases, and 13 bases lay in between. Per the germline V gene, CDR1 is SGHNT and CDR2 is YYREEE (reference sequence). The CDR3 length is 14 residues. This clonotype showed up many times. The antigen remains undetermined. The V and J genes are TRBV5-4 and TRBJ2-7; D call uncertain. This sequence was found in an older woman with Graves' ophthalmopathy. Sequenced input: blood. CDR3 bases: TGTGCCAGCAGCTTGCGAGGCACCAAGGACGAGCAGTACTTC. Protein product: CASSLRGTKDEQYF. Based on the CDR3 plus reference TRBV5-4 and TRBJ2-7, the full variable domain is ETGVTQSPTHLIKTRGQQVTLRCSSQSGHNTVSWYQQALGQGPQFIFQYYREEENGRGNFPPRFSGLQFPNYSSELNVNALELDDSALYLCASSLRGTKDEQYFGPGTRLTVT.